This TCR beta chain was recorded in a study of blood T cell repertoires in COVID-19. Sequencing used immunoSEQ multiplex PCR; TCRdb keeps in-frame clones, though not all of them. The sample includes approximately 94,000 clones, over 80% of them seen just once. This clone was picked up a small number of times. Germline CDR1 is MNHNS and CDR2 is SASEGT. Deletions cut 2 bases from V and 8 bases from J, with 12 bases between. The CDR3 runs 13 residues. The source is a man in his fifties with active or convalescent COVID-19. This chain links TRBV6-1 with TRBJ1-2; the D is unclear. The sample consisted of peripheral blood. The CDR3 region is CASSENSRGGYTF. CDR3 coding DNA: TGTGCCAGCAGTGAAAACAGCCGTGGCGGCTACACCTTC.